This TCR beta chain was sequenced for a study of OX40 agonist ivuxolimab in advanced cancers. Study details: Participants averaged around 60 years of age (range about 23 to 90) and were around 83% male.

Sequencing used immunoSEQ multiplex PCR; TCRdb keeps in-frame clones, though not all of them. Among around 65,000 clones listed, around 90% were seen once. The CDR3 contains 14 residues. The germline V and J ends were trimmed by 2 bases and 4 bases, with 9 bases remaining between them. Germline assignment: CDR1 PRHDT and CDR2 FYEKMQ (reference sequence). This TCR came from an adult with an advanced solid tumor such as melanoma, head and neck, liver or kidney cancer. The chain is built from TRBV13 and TRBJ1-5; D is unclear. Sequenced here: CD4+ or CD8+ T cells sorted from blood, sampled in a trial of the OX40 agonist ivuxolimab. CDR3 sequence reads: CASSLNPKNQPQHF. For the CDR3, the DNA is TGTGCCAGCAGCTTAAATCCGAAGAATCAGCCCCAGCATTTT.